This entry is about one T cell receptor (beta chain). These data are taken from a study of blood T cell repertoires in COVID-19. Across the whole study: Samples of COVID-19 (acute and convalescent) were obtained from the United States, Italy and Spain. PBMCs, B-cell-depleted T cells, or T cells provided the cDNA or gDNA that made up the material.

Under the authors' procedure: Reference gene primer amplification gave estimated nucleated cell counts. Assay used: immunoSEQ multiplex PCR; TCRdb lists only in-frame clones, some missing. The DNA gave D and trimming, while V, J and clone size come from that table. The data contain hundreds of thousands of clones, approximately 80% of them singletons. This CDR3 spans 16 amino acids. Trimming cost V 3 bases and J 7 bases, with 22 bases left between them. Germline V gene lookup returns CDR1 GTSNPN and CDR2 SVGIG (reference sequence). The clonotype comes from a woman of 80 years or more with active or convalescent COVID-19. Sequences were obtained from peripheral blood. The chain carries TRBV30 and TRBJ2-1, with D maybe TRBD1 (6 bases). CDR3 protein: CAWRVQGWTNENEQFF. The CDR3 bases are TGTGCCTGGAGGGTCCAGGGGTGGACGAACGAGAATGAGCAGTTCTTC.